These 27 T cell receptor beta chains came from one sample sequenced in a study of T cell repertoires in aging, cancer and after chemotherapy. TCR beta rearrangements were amplified from peripheral blood genomic DNA. TRB rearrangements spanning V, D and J were amplified using mixed TRB-A/B primers. Via MiXCR, TCRdb re-called the multiplex PCR reads, giving one row per CDR3 protein. Counted here are 450 to 550 distinct CDR3 sequences, 25% to 30% occurring once; the ten biggest clones make up about half. Sequenced input: blood. Every receptor here comes from a human donor with a solid tumor.

About this clonotype: The junction departs from germline at one end; a sequencing error may be responsible. The V gene is TRBV27, the J gene TRBJ1-4; tentatively, D is TRBD1 (5 bases). Germline V CDR1 and CDR2: MNHEY, SMNVEV (reference sequence). The CDR3 runs to 16 residues. This CDR3 reads CATSPSRDRYNEKLFF. The CDR3 DNA is TGTGCCACCAGTCCCTCCCGGGACCGATATAATGAAAAACTGTTTTTT. Full variable domain (remainder filled in from reference TRBV27 and TRBJ1-4): EAQVTQNPRYLITVTGKKLTVTCSQNMNHEYMSWYRQDPGLGLRQIYYSMNVEVTDKGDVPEGYKVSRKEKRNFPLILESPSPNQTSLYFCATSPSRDRYNEKLFFGSGTQLSVL.

This clonotype was seen only a few times. For the CDR3, the DNA is TGCAGTGCCCTACTAGCGGGCAGGCTGGTCGAGCAGTACTTC. Its translation is CSALLAGRLVEQYF. The J gene is TRBJ2-7, the V gene TRBV20-1, with TRBD2 identical over 9 bases. This CDR3 spans 14 amino acids. Trimming at V came to 6 bases and at J to 6 bases, leaving 12 bases not matched to a gene. Per germline, CDR1 DFQATT and CDR2 SNEGSKA (reference sequence).

The chain recombines TRBV27 with TRBJ2-1, with TRBD2 matching 7 bases. Unmatched junction bases numbered 3, after V lost 0 bases and J lost 4 bases. The germline CDR1 and CDR2 sequences are MNHEY and SMNVEV (reference sequence). The CDR3 extends over 15 amino acids. The CDR3 DNA is TGTGCCAGCAGTTTATCGGGAGGGAAATACAATGAGCAGTTCTTC. It translates to CASSLSGGKYNEQFF.

This clonotype has more than one count but fewer than ten. The rearrangement uses TRBV5-4 and TRBJ2-7; 9 nucleotides agree with TRBD1. V lost 4 bases to trimming and J lost 3 bases; unmatched junction nucleotides: 11. The germline V gene encodes CDR1 SGHNT and CDR2 YYREEE (reference sequence). CDR3 length: 16 residues. The DNA for the CDR3 is TGTGCCAGCAGCACCCCAACCGGGACAGGGTTCTACGAGCAGTACTTC. This translates into CASSTPTGTGFYEQYF.

J is TRBJ2-3 and V is TRBV7-2, with TRBD2 matching over 14 bases. V shed 0 bases, J shed 0 bases, and the junction held 5 bases outside the gene matches. The CDR3 has 19 amino acids. Germline loops: CDR1 SGHTA, CDR2 FQGNSA. CDR3 residues: CASSLAGTSGSHSTDTQYF. The CDR3 DNA sequence: TGTGCCAGCAGCTTAGCCGGGACTAGCGGGAGCCATAGCACAGATACGCAGTATTTT.

The V and J genes are TRBV11-1 and TRBJ1-1, with 7 bases lining up with TRBD1. Germline CDR1 and CDR2: SGHAT and FQDESV (reference sequence). Unmatched junction bases numbered 7, after V lost 5 bases and J lost 7 bases. This CDR3 is built from 13 residues. The CDR3 sequence: CASSHGTAVEAFF. The CDR3 DNA reads as TGTGCCAGCAGCCATGGGACAGCCGTTGAAGCTTTCTTT.

In this sample, this clonotype turned up a few times. The chain carries TRBV19 and TRBJ2-1; tentative D call: TRBD2 (5 bases). Trimming cost V 2 bases and J 0 bases, with 8 bases left between them. The CDR3 length is 15 residues. Looked up from germline, CDR1 is LNHDA and CDR2 is SQIVND (reference sequence). In DNA form, the CDR3 reads TGTGCCAGTAGTATAAACGGGGACTCCTACAATGAGCAGTTCTTC. Its protein is CASSINGDSYNEQFF.

The chain carries TRBV6-6 and TRBJ1-1; no firm D call. The germline gives CDR1 MNHNY, CDR2 SVGAGI (reference sequence). The CDR3 sequence is 11 residues long. Trimming took 8 bases from V and 8 from J, leaving 12 bases between them. This CDR3 is CASSNYPEAFF. The CDR3 nucleotides read TGTGCCAGCTCGAATTACCCAGAAGCTTTCTTT.

The rearrangement uses TRBV5-1 and TRBJ1-1, with D possibly matching TRBD1 (5 bases). In germline, CDR1 is SGHRS, CDR2 YFSETQ. Trimming cost V 4 bases and J 0 bases, with 19 bases left between them. This CDR3 comprises 17 residues. CDR3 DNA: TGCGCCAGCAGCCGGGGACGGCCCGTTTCTGTGAACACTGAAGCTTTCTTT. Protein sequence: CASSRGRPVSVNTEAFF.

In its sample, this clonotype was seen a few times. The chain links TRBV29-1 to TRBJ2-5; TRBD2 agrees at 7 bases. The CDR3 totals 11 residues. The ends lost 3 bases at V and 5 bases at J; junction bases unmatched: 0. The V gene's germline CDR1 is SQVTM and CDR2 ANQGSEA. CDR3 region: CSVDSGETQYF. In DNA form, the CDR3 reads TGCAGCGTTGATAGCGGGGAGACCCAGTACTTC.

The chain couples TRBV27 to TRBJ1-1; D may be TRBD1 (5 bases). The ends were cut back, 5 bases at V and 0 bases at J, with 13 bases in the middle. In germline, CDR1 is MNHEY, CDR2 SMNVEV (reference sequence). CDR3 length: 15 residues. The CDR3 loop reads CASSRGAGMNTEAFF. The CDR3 region has the DNA TGTGCCAGCAGTAGAGGGGCAGGCATGAACACTGAAGCTTTCTTT.

The rearrangement links TRBV7-9 to TRBJ1-6, with D possibly matching TRBD1 (6 bases). V lost 2 bases, J lost 8 bases, and 19 bases lay in between. Per germline, CDR1 SEHNR and CDR2 FQNEAQ (reference sequence). CDR3 size: 17 residues. CDR3 in amino acids: CASSLCPGDRGDSPLHF. The CDR3 DNA reads TGTGCCAGCAGCTTATGTCCAGGGGATCGCGGCGATTCACCCCTCCACTTT.

By share, this clonotype ranks as large (0.1 to 1%). V and J are TRBV29-1 and TRBJ1-2; TRBD1 aligns across 7 bases. This CDR3 region has 16 residues. Germline lookup yields CDR1 SQVTM and CDR2 ANQGSEA. Trimming at V came to 3 bases and at J to 9 bases, leaving 19 bases not matched to a gene. The CDR3 nucleotides read TGCAGCGTTGACCCCTTCCGGGACAGTGGCGTGGGTAGCTACACCTTC. Amino acids: CSVDPFRDSGVGSYTF.

This clonotype is large within its sample. The genes are TRBV7-2 and TRBJ1-2, with D hard to call. The CDR3 contains 13 residues. Trimming left V 1 base short and J 2 bases short, with 5 bases between. The germline V gene encodes CDR1 SGHTA and CDR2 FQGNSA. The CDR3 region is CASSLDANYGYTF. CDR3 sequence (DNA): TGTGCCAGCAGCTTAGACGCAAACTATGGCTACACCTTC. Combining the CDR3 with reference TRBV7-2 and TRBJ1-2 gives the whole variable domain GAGVSQSPSNKVTEKGKDVELRCDPISGHTALYWYRQSLGQGLEFLIYFQGNSAPDKSGLPSDRFSAERTGGSVSTLTIQRTQQEDSAVYLCASSLDANYGYTFGSGTRLTVV.

On this clonotype itself: One end of the junction is discordant with germline, which a read error may explain. J is TRBJ2-7 and V is TRBV30; maybe TRBD1 (5 bases). The CDR3 spans 12 residues. Germline CDR1 is GTSNPN and CDR2 is SVGIG (reference sequence). CDR3 residues: CAWSEQGYERYF. CDR3 DNA sequence: TGTGCCTGGAGTGAGCAGGGCTACGAGCGGTACTTC.

This clonotype was seen a few times. The gene calls are TRBV11-2 and TRBJ2-5; the D call may be TRBD1 or TRBD2 (6 bases each). Germline CDR1 is SGHAT and CDR2 is FQNNGV. Trimming pared 1 base from V and 3 bases from J, leaving 18 bases between. The CDR3 sequence is 17 residues long. For the CDR3, the DNA is TGTGCCAGCAGCTTAGGGCACCCTTCGGGGGCAGAAGAGACCCAGTACTTC. Protein product: CASSLGHPSGAEETQYF.

The chain is built from TRBV5-6 and TRBJ2-1, with D maybe TRBD1 (6 bases). The germline CDR1 and CDR2 sequences are SGHDT and YYEEEE. The V end was cut by 0 bases, the J end by 4 bases, with 20 bases between. This CDR3 comprises 18 residues. Here the CDR3 DNA reads TGTGCCAGCAGCTTGGTCTATGGAGGACAGTTGAGTTACAATGAGCAGTTCTTC. This gives the protein CASSLVYGGQLSYNEQFF.

The chain combines TRBV5-1 with TRBJ2-5; tentative D call: TRBD1 (7 bases). Germline V CDR1 and CDR2: SGHRS, YFSETQ. The CDR3 is 15 amino acids. V was shortened by 1 base and J by 2 bases, with 12 bases between the two germline ends. The CDR3 coding sequence is TGCGCCAGCAGCTTGTTACCAGGGGGGCAAGAGACCCAGTACTTC. Amino acid sequence: CASSLLPGGQETQYF. The full variable domain, rest sourced from reference TRBV5-1 and TRBJ2-5, is KAGVTQTPRYLIKTRGQQVTLSCSPISGHRSVSWYQQTPGQGLQFLFEYFSETQRNKGNFPGRFSGRQFSNSRSEMNVSTLELGDSALYLCASSLLPGGQETQYFGPGTRLLVL.

This chain uses TRBV7-3 with TRBJ2-2, with D unresolved. The CDR3 is 15 amino acids. CDR1 SGHTA and CDR2 FQGTGA come from the germline V gene. The germline V and J ends were trimmed by 5 bases and 4 bases, with 14 bases remaining between them. This CDR3 reads CASSAKSAFTGELFF. The CDR3 nucleotides are TGTGCCAGCAGCGCCAAATCAGCGTTCACCGGGGAGCTGTTTTTT.

The J gene is TRBJ2-3, the V gene TRBV11-2; 10 bases line up with TRBD2. Germline CDR1 and CDR2: SGHAT and FQNNGV. The CDR3 spans 16 residues. The V segment lost 5 bases and the J segment 2 bases; nucleotides outside the gene matches: 7. This CDR3 reads CASSAGTSVYTDTQYF. DNA of the CDR3: TGTGCCAGCAGCGCAGGGACTAGCGTATACACAGATACGCAGTATTTT.

Only a few counts were recorded for this clonotype. This chain uses TRBV20-1 with TRBJ2-2; a possible D gene is TRBD1 (6 bases). This CDR3 region has 13 residues. Trimming removed 2 bases at V and 7 bases at J, with 11 bases between. Germline CDR1 reads DFQATT; CDR2 reads SNEGSKA (reference sequence). The CDR3 loop reads CSARHPGVGELFF. In nucleotides, the CDR3 is TGCAGTGCTAGACATCCAGGGGTCGGGGAGCTGTTTTTT.

This rearrangement joins TRBV20-1 to TRBJ1-4, with D possibly TRBD1 on 5 matching bases. CDR3 size: 13 residues. Germline assignment: CDR1 DFQATT and CDR2 SNEGSKA (reference sequence). V dropped 3 bases and J dropped 7 bases, with 12 bases sitting between them. The CDR3 nucleotides are TGCAGTGCTAGTGGACAAGGGACTGAAAAACTGTTTTTT. Its protein is CSASGQGTEKLFF.

This clonotype came up a few times. The rearrangement uses TRBV15 and TRBJ2-5; tentatively, D is TRBD2 (5 bases). V lost 1 base and J 2 bases, leaving 8 bases between the germline ends. The CDR3 extends over 14 amino acids. Germline V gives CDR1 LNHNV, CDR2 YYDKDF (reference sequence). In DNA, the CDR3 is TGTGCCACCAGCAGAGGGACTGGGCAAGAGACCCAGTACTTC. This codes for CATSRGTGQETQYF.

The CDR3: CSASQGAPLGHSNQPQHF. DNA of the CDR3: TGCAGTGCTTCACAGGGGGCCCCCCTAGGTCATAGCAATCAGCCCCAGCATTTT. This chain connects TRBV20-1 to TRBJ1-5; 9 bases align to TRBD1. Germline CDR1 and CDR2: DFQATT and SNEGSKA (reference sequence). The CDR3 sequence is 18 residues long. V gave up 5 bases and J gave up 0 bases; unmatched junction bases: 14.

This clonotype has only a few counts. The chain has TRBV7-9 and TRBJ2-3; the match to TRBD1 covers 10 bases. Germline V gene data show CDR1 as SEHNR and CDR2 as FQNEAQ (reference sequence). The CDR3 spans 17 residues. Losses at the gene ends were 2 bases for V and 5 bases for J; bases not matched to a gene: 10. The CDR3 DNA is TGTGCCAGCAGCTTACTAGGACCGGGACAGGGGAGAGATACGCAGTATTTT. It specifies CASSLLGPGQGRDTQYF.

This chain links TRBV5-1 with TRBJ2-7; 8 bases line up with TRBD1. This CDR3 is 14 amino acids long. V lost 2 bases and J lost 2; bases outside the gene matches: 3. Germline CDR1 is SGHRS and CDR2 is YFSETQ. As DNA, the CDR3 is TGCGCCAGCAGCTTTCAGGGGGCTACCTACGAGCAGTACTTC. This encodes CASSFQGATYEQYF. The whole variable domain, filled in from reference TRBV5-1 and TRBJ2-7, reads KAGVTQTPRYLIKTRGQQVTLSCSPISGHRSVSWYQQTPGQGLQFLFEYFSETQRNKGNFPGRFSGRQFSNSRSEMNVSTLELGDSALYLCASSFQGATYEQYFGPGTRLTVT.

This clonotype was picked up a small number of times. The chain has TRBV4-1 and TRBJ2-5, with 7 bases aligning to TRBD1. Germline V gene sequence: CDR1 MGHRA, CDR2 YSYEKL. The CDR3 loop spans 14 amino acids. Trimming at V came to 4 bases and at J to 5 bases, leaving 7 bases not matched to a gene. CDR3 bases: TGCGCCAGCAGCCGGATAGGGGGCAGGGAGACCCAGTACTTC. Translated: CASSRIGGRETQYF.